The text below deals with one T cell receptor (beta chain). The data were taken from a study of cytomegalovirus exposure and HLA in healthy donors. Using immunoSEQ multiplex PCR, the repertoire was profiled, and TCRdb retains in-frame clones only, with some absent. The sample lists fewer than 100,000 clones, more than 75% occurring once. CDR3 size: 15 residues. The germline V gene encodes CDR1 MDHEN and CDR2 SYDVKM. Trimming left V 7 bases short and J 3 bases short, with 18 bases between. This receptor was taken from a young man in good health and CMV-seronegative. The rearrangement uses TRBV28 and TRBJ2-5, with a weak D call TRBD1 (6 bases). Sequenced input: PBMCs. CDR3 sequence reads: CASIRQQGWEETQYF. The CDR3 nucleotides read TGTGCCAGCATTCGGCAACAGGGATGGGAAGAGACCCAGTACTTC.